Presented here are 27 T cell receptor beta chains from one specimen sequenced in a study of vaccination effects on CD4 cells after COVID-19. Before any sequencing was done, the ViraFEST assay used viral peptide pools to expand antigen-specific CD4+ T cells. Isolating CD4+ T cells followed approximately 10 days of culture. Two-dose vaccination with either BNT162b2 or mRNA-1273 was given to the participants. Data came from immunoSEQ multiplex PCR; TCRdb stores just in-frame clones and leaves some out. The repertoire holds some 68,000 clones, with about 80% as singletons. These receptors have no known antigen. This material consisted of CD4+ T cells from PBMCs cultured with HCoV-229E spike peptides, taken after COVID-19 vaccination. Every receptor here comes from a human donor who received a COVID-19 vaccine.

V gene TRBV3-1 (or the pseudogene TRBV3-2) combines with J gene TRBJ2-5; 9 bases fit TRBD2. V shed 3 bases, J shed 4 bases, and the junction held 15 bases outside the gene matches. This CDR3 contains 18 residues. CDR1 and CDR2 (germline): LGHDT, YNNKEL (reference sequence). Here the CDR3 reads CASSQADRAGGRGETQYF. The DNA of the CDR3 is TGTGCCAGCAGCCAGGCCGACCGAGCGGGGGGAAGGGGAGAGACCCAGTACTTC.

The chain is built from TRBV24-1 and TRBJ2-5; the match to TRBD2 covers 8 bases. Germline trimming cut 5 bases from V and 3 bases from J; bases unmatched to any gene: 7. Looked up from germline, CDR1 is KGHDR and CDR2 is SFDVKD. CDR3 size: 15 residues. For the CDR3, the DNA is TGTGCCACCAGTGGCCAGATCGGGGGGGAAGAGACCCAGTACTTC. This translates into CATSGQIGGEETQYF.

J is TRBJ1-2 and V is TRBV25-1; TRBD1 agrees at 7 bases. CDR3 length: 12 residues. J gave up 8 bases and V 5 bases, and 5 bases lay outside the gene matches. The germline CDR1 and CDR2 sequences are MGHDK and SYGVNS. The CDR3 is CASSQGGGGYTF. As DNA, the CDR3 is TGTGCCAGCAGTCAGGGGGGAGGGGGCTACACCTTC.

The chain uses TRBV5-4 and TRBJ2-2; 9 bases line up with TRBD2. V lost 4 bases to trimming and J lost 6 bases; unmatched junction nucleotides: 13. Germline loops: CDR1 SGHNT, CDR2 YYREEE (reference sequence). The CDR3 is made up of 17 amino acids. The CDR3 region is CASSPFLGGGGAGELFF. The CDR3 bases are TGTGCCAGCAGCCCATTCTTAGGTGGCGGGGGGGCCGGGGAGCTGTTTTTT.

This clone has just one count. CDR3 protein: CASSPWRENTGELFF. For the CDR3, the DNA is TGTGCCAGTAGTCCCTGGCGGGAGAACACCGGGGAGCTGTTTTTT. The chain recombines TRBV19 with TRBJ2-2, with a tentative D call TRBD2 (6 bases). V lost 5 bases and J lost 1, with 11 bases in between. This CDR3 is built from 15 residues. Germline assignment: CDR1 LNHDA and CDR2 SQIVND (reference sequence).

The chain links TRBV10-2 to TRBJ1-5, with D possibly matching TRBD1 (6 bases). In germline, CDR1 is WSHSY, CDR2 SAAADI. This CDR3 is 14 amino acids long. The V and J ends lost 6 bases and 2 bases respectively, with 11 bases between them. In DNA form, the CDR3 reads TGCGCCAGCAGGACAGGCGGCGGCAATCAGCCCCAGCATTTT. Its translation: CASRTGGGNQPQHF.

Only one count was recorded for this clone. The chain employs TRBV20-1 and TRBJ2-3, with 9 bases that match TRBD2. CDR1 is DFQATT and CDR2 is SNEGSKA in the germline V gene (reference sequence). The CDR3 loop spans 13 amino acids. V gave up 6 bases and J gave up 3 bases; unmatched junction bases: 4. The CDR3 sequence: CSASAGGTDTQYF. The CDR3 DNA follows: TGCAGTGCAAGTGCGGGGGGGACAGATACGCAGTATTTT.

This CDR3 is CASSQANPQGGRGGYTF. The CDR3, as DNA: TGCGCCAGCAGCCAAGCCAACCCCCAGGGGGGGCGTGGTGGCTACACCTTC. This chain joins TRBV4-3 and TRBJ1-2; TRBD1 aligns across 7 bases. The CDR3 totals 17 residues. Losses at the gene ends were 1 base for V and 7 bases for J; bases not matched to a gene: 15. Per the germline V gene, CDR1 is LGHNA and CDR2 is YSLEER.

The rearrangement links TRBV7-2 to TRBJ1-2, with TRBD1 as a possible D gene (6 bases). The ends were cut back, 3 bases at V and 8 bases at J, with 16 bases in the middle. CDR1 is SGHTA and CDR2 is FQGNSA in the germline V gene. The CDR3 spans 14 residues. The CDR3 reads CASSFSTGIKGYTF. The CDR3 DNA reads TGTGCCAGCAGCTTTTCTACAGGGATCAAGGGCTACACCTTC.

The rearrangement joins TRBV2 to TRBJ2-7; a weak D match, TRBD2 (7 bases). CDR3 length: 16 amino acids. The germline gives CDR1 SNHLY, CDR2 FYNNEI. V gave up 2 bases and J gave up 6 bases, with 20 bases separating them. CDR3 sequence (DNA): TGTGCCAGCAGTGAACGGGGGCGGGGGCCCCCCGCCGAGCAGTACGTC. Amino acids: CASSERGRGPPAEQYV.

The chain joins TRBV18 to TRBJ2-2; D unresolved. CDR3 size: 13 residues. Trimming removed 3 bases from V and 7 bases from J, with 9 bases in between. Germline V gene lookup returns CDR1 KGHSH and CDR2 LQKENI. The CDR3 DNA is TGTGCCAGCTCACCCGCTCTGAGCGGGGAGCTGTTTTTT. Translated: CASSPALSGELFF.

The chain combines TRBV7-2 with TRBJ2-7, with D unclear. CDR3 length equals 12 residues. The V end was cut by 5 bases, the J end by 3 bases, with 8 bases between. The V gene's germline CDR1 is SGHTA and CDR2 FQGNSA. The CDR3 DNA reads TGTGCCAGCAGCCCCGGTGGCTACGAGCAGTACGTC. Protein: CASSPGGYEQYV.

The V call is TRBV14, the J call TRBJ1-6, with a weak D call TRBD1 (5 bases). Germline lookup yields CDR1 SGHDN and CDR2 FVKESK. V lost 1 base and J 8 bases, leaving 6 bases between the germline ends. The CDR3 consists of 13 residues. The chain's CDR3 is CASSQAGYSPLHF. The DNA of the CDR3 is TGTGCCAGCAGCCAAGCAGGGTATTCACCCCTCCACTTT.

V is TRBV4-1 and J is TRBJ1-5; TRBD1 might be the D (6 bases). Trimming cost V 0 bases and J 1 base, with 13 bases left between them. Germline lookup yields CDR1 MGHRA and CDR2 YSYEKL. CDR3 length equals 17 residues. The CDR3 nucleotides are TGCGCCAGCAGCCAAGAGGGGAGGGGGTTAAGCAATCAGCCCCAGCATTTT. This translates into CASSQEGRGLSNQPQHF.

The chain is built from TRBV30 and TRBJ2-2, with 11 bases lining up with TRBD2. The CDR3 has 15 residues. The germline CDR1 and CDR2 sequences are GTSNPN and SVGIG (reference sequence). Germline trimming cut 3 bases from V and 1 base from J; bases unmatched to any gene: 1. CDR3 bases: TGTGCCTGGAGACTAGCGGGGGTGAACACCGGGGAGCTGTTTTTT. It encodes CAWRLAGVNTGELFF.

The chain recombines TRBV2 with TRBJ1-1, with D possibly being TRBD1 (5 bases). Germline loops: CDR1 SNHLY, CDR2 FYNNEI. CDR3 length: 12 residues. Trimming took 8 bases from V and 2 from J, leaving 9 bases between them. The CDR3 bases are TGTGCCAGCCTGCAGGGAAACACTGAAGCTTTCTTT. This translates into CASLQGNTEAFF.

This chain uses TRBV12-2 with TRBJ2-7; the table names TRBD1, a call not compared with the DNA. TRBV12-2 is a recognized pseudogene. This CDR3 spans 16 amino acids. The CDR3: CASRPPPTPTQYEQYV. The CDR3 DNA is TGTGCAAGTCGCCCCCCCCCGACACCTACACAATACGAGCAGTACGTC.

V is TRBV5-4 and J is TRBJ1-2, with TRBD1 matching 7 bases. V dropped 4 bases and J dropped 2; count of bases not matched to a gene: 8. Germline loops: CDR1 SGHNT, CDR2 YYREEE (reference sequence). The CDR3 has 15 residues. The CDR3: CASSRPGQQNYGYTF. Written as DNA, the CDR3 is TGTGCCAGCAGCCGACCGGGACAGCAAAACTATGGCTACACCTTC. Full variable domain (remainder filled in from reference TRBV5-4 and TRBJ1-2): ETGVTQSPTHLIKTRGQQVTLRCSSQSGHNTVSWYQQALGQGPQFIFQYYREEENGRGNFPPRFSGLQFPNYSSELNVNALELDDSALYLCASSRPGQQNYGYTFGSGTRLTVV.

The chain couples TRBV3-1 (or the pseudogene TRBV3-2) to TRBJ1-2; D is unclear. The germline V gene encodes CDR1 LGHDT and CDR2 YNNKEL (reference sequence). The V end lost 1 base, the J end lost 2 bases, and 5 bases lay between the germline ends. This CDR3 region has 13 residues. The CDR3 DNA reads TGTGCCAGCAGCCAAGTCCAGAACTATGGCTACACCTTC. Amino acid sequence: CASSQVQNYGYTF.

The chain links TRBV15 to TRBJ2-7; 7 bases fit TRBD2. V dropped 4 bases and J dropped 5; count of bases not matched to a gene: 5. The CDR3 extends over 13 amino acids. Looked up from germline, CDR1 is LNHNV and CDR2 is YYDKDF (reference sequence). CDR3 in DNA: TGTGCCACCAGCAAGCGGGCGGGGGACGAGCAGTACGTC. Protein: CATSKRAGDEQYV.

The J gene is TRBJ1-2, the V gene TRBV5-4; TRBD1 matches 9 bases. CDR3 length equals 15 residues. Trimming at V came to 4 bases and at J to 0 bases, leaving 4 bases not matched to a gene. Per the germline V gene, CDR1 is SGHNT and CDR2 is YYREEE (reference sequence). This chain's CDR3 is CASSVGTGSNYGYTF. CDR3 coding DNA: TGTGCCAGCAGCGTCGGGACAGGGTCTAACTATGGCTACACCTTC.

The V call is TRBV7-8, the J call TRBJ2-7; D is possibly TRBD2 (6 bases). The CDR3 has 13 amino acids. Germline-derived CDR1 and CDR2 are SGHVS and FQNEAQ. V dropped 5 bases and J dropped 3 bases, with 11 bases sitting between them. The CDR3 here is CASSQGLNYEQYV. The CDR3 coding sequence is TGTGCCAGCAGCCAGGGACTTAACTACGAGCAGTACGTC.

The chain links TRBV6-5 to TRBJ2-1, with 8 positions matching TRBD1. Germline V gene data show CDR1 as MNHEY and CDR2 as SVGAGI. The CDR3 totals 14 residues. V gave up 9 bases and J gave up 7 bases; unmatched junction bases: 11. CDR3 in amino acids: CASYFRTGRNEQFF. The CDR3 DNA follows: TGTGCCAGTTATTTCCGGACAGGGAGGAATGAGCAGTTCTTC.

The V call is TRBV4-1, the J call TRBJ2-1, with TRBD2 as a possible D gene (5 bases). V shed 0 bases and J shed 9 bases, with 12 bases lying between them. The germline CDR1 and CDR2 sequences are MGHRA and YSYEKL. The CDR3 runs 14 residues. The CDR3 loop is CASSQDLSAGEQFF. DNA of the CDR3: TGCGCCAGCAGCCAAGATTTATCCGCGGGTGAGCAGTTCTTC.

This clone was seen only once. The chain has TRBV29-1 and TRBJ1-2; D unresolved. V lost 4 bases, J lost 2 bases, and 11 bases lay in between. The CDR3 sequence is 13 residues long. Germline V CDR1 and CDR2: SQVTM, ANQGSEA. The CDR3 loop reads CSVGGVQNYGYTF. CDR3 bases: TGCAGCGTTGGTGGGGTCCAGAACTATGGCTACACCTTC.

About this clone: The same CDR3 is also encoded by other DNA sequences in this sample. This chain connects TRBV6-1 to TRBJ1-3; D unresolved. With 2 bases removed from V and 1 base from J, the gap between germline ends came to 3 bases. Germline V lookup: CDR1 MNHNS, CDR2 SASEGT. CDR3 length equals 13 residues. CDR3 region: CASSEQSGNTIYF. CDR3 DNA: TGTGCCAGCAGTGAACAGTCTGGAAACACCATATATTTT.

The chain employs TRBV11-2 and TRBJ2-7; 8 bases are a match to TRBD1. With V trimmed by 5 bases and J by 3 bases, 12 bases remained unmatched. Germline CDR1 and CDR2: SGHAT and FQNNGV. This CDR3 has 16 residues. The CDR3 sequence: CASSRGQGNRGYEQYV. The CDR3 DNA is TGTGCCAGCAGCCGAGGACAGGGCAATAGGGGCTACGAGCAGTACGTC.